This T cell receptor (beta chain) stems from a study of cytomegalovirus exposure and HLA in healthy donors. The PCR contained 60 Vbeta and 13 Jbeta primers. Profiling relied on immunoSEQ multiplex PCR, and the TCRdb table lists in-frame clones only, not all of them. The data show fewer than 200,000 clones, with around 73% seen just once and 2% to 2.5% held by the top ten. The CDR3 length is 14 residues. The germline V gene has CDR1 LNHDA and CDR2 SQIVND (reference sequence). The chain recombines TRBV19 with TRBJ2-5; TRBD2 matches at 8 bases. The J call may not be correct, given that the DNA end is closer to TRBJ2-7. This receptor was identified in a man aged 60 to 69 in good health and CMV-seronegative. The sample taken for sequencing was PBMCs. Here the CDR3 DNA reads TGTGCCAGTAGTCCGCAGGGGACTAGTCCCGAGCAGTACTTC. It codes for CASSPQGTSPEQYF.